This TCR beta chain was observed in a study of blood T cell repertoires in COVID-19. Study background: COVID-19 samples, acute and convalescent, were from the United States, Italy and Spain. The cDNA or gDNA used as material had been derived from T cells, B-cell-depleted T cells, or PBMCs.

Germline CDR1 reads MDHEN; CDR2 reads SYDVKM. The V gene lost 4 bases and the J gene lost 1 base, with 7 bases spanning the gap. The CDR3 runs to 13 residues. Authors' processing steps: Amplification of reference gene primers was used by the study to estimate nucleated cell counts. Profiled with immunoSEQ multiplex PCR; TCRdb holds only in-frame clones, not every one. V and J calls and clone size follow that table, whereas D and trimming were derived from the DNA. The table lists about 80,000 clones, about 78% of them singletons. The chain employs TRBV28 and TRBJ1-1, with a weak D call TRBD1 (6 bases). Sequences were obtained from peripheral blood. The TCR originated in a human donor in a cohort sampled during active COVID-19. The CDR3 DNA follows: TGTGCCAGCAGTTGGGGGCGGAACACTGAAGCTTTCTTT. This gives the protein CASSWGRNTEAFF.